This TCR beta chain was identified in a study of blood T cell repertoires in COVID-19. Study-wide context: Nucleic acid was either cDNA or gDNA, and it came from T cells, B-cell-depleted T cells, or PBMCs.

The germline V gene has CDR1 LNHDA and CDR2 SQIVND (reference sequence). The CDR3 has 13 residues. V shed 6 bases, J shed 4 bases, and the junction held 1 base outside the gene matches. Clinical histories supplied by participants themselves formed the basis of cohort assignment. Before being deemed recovered, Cohort 3 donors had two negative PCRs, clearance, or symptom resolution. Only a few counts were recorded for this clone. Authors' methods: The assay estimated nucleated cells by amplifying reference gene primers. Here immunoSEQ multiplex PCR was the method, and the copy in TCRdb shows in-frame clones only, minus some. V, J and clone size were drawn from that table, and D and trimming were deduced from the DNA. The data contain about 250,000 clones, 88% of them singletons.

The chain uses TRBV19 and TRBJ1-1; TRBD1 matches at 11 bases. Sequences were obtained from PBMCs or T cells enriched from blood (not recorded which). This clonotype was obtained from a woman aged 45-65 years who had recovered from COVID-19. CDR3 residues: CASRGTGGTEAFF. CDR3 sequence (DNA): TGTGCCAGTAGGGGGACAGGGGGCACTGAAGCTTTCTTT.